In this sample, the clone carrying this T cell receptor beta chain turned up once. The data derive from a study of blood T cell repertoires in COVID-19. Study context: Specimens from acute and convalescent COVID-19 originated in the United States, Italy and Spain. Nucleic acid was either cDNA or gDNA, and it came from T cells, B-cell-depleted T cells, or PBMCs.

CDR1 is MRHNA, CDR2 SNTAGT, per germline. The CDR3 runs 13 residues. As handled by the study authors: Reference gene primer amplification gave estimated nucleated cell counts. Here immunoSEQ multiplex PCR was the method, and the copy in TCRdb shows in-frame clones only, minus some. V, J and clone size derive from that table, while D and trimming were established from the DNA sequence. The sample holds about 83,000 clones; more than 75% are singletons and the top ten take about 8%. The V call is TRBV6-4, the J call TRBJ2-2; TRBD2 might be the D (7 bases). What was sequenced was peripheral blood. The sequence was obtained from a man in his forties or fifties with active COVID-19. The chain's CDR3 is CPDTGGDTGELFF. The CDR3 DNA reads TGTCCCGATACGGGGGGCGATACCGGGGAGCTGTTTTTT.